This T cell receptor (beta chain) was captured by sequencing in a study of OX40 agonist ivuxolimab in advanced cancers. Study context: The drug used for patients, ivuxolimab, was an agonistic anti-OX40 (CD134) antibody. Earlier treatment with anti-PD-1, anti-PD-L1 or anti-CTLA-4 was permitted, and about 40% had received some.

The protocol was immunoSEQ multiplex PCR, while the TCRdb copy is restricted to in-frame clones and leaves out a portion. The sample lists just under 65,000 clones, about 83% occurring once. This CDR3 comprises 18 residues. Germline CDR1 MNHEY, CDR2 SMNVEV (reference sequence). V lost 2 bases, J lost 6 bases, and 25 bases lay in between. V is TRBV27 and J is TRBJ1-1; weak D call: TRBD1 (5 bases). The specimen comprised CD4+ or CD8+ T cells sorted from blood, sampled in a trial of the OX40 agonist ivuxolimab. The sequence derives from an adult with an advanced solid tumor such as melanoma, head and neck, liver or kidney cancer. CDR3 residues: CASSLQARQPLWGAEAFF. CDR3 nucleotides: TGTGCCAGCAGTTTACAAGCGAGACAGCCGCTCTGGGGGGCTGAAGCTTTCTTT.